This T cell receptor (beta chain) was observed in a study of T cells after yellow fever vaccination. Study conclusions and caveats: Compared with primary, the secondary response was weaker and peaked at day 5, not 15. The booster response re-showed most primary clones: 95% to 96% CD4, roughly 91% CD8.

This CDR3 has 15 amino acids. The germline V gene has CDR1 SGHTA and CDR2 FQGNSA. With V trimmed by 2 bases and J by 6 bases, 10 bases remained unmatched. By 5'RACE template switching, TCR cDNA was produced, with a universal primer site and UMIs added in the process. TCRdb independently ran MiXCR on the 5' RACE reads; one entry per CDR3 protein. The data show about 320,000 distinct CDR3 sequences, 6.8% seen once. Remarks on this clonotype: What it binds is unknown.

Sequencing used PBMCs, obtained approximately 47 days after the first yellow fever vaccination. The clonotype originates from a man younger than 35 who received the YFV17D yellow fever vaccine. The J gene is TRBJ2-7, the V gene TRBV7-2; TRBD1 agrees at 7 bases. CDR3 sequence (DNA): TGTGCCAGCAGCTTATACGGGACAGCAAAGGGCGAGCAGTACTTC. Residues: CASSLYGTAKGEQYF.